This passage covers 2 T cell receptor beta chains from one sample sequenced in a study of T cells expressing NK-cell markers. Following a re-call of the 5' RACE reads, TCRdb has one entry per CDR3 protein and lacks DNA. The listing contains around 180,000 distinct CDR3 sequences. Sequencing was done on a sample of blood T cells: a sorted CD56 or NKG2C T cell subset, CD4+ or CD8+ T cells, or bulk PBMC T cells (not recorded which). The receptors shown here come from a man aged 18 to 69 in good health.

J is TRBJ1-5 and V is TRBV19; TCRdb lists TRBD1, though no DNA is available to test this call. Per the germline V gene, CDR1 is LNHDA and CDR2 is SQIVND (reference sequence). There are 14 residues in the CDR3. This CDR3 reads CASNQNRWDQPQHF.

The chain recombines TRBV4-1 with TRBJ1-1. Germline-derived CDR1 and CDR2 are MGHRA and YSYEKL. The CDR3 loop spans 16 amino acids. The CDR3 reads CASSQVLSGEGAEAFF.